The next 20 T cell receptor beta chains were all read from a single sample in a study of T cells after yellow fever vaccination. TCRdb recomputed calls from the 5' RACE reads with MiXCR, one row per CDR3 protein. The sample includes some 500,000 distinct CDR3 sequences, about 13% of them seen just once. Material: PBMCs, obtained on the day of the yellow fever booster vaccination. The receptors originated from a man younger than 45 who received the YFV17D yellow fever vaccine.

This clonotype was detected a few times. V and J are TRBV28 and TRBJ1-5; TRBD1 agrees at 7 bases. Germline CDR1 MDHEN, CDR2 SYDVKM. The J segment lost 2 bases and the V segment lost 6 bases, leaving 7 bases of the junction unmatched. The CDR3 has 15 amino acids. The CDR3 loop is CASSHRGMGNQPQHF. CDR3 DNA sequence: TGTGCCAGCAGCCACAGGGGTATGGGCAATCAGCCCCAGCATTTT.

The chain is built from TRBV18 and TRBJ1-1; D is unresolved. Per germline, CDR1 KGHSH and CDR2 LQKENI. Trimming removed 3 bases from V and 6 bases from J, with 8 bases in between. The CDR3 is made up of 12 amino acids. The CDR3 DNA sequence: TGTGCCAGCTCACCCCAAAGATCTGAAGCTTTCTTT. This sequence encodes CASSPQRSEAFF.

This chain connects TRBV12-3 or TRBV12-4 to TRBJ2-7; TRBD1 matches at 10 bases. This CDR3 comprises 15 residues. V lost 8 bases and J lost 2; bases outside the gene matches: 9. In DNA, the CDR3 is TGTGCCAGCGACGACCGGGACAGGGGTCCCTACGAGCAGTACTTC. Translating it yields CASDDRDRGPYEQYF.

This clonotype turned up a few times. The chain uses TRBV6-5 and TRBJ2-7, with 11 bases matching TRBD1. Germline V lookup: CDR1 MNHEY, CDR2 SVGAGI. This CDR3 has 17 amino acids. The V gene end was trimmed by 2 bases and the J gene end by 3 bases; junction bases not matched to a gene: 9. CDR3 DNA sequence: TGTGCCAGCAGTTACACCGGGGGGGACAGGGGGTTCTACGAGCAGTACTTC. Translating it yields CASSYTGGDRGFYEQYF.

This clonotype was counted a few times. The gene calls are TRBV4-3 and TRBJ1-2, with D possibly matching TRBD1 (5 bases). The germline gives CDR1 LGHNA, CDR2 YSLEER. This CDR3 is built from 14 residues. Trimming left V 2 bases short and J 7 bases short, with 14 bases between. CDR3 DNA: TGCGCCAGCAGCCAATTATCAGGGTTGGGTGGCTACACCTTC. Residues: CASSQLSGLGGYTF.

This clonotype was counted a few times. The chain carries TRBV20-1 and TRBJ2-2; no reliable D call. The CDR3 totals 13 residues. Germline V gives CDR1 DFQATT, CDR2 SNEGSKA (reference sequence). Trimming removed 3 bases from V and 7 bases from J, with 12 bases in between. Written as DNA, the CDR3 is TGCAGTGCTAGGGGCGACATCCGCGGGGAGCTGTTTTTT. It specifies CSARGDIRGELFF.

This clonotype was found a few times. The chain carries TRBV10-3 and TRBJ2-7; D is undetermined. The CDR3 contains 14 residues. The germline CDR1 and CDR2 sequences are ENHRY and SYGVKD. V was shortened by 3 bases and J by 5 bases, with 14 bases between the two germline ends. The CDR3 DNA reads TGTGCCATCAGTGACGAGGAGCTCCCGCACGAGCAGTACTTC. Its translation is CAISDEELPHEQYF.

This clonotype turned up a few times. The V and J genes are TRBV19 and TRBJ2-5; TRBD1 is a possible D gene (6 bases). The CDR3 length is 13 residues. V was clipped by 6 bases and J by 5 bases, with 13 bases between them. In germline, CDR1 is LNHDA, CDR2 SQIVND (reference sequence). The CDR3 region has the DNA TGTGCCAGTAGACCGCAGGGGCGGGAGACCCAGTACTTC. Translating it yields CASRPQGRETQYF.

This clonotype appeared a few times. The chain is built from TRBV12-3 or TRBV12-4 and TRBJ2-7; D call uncertain. This CDR3 is 14 amino acids long. The V and J ends lost 5 bases and 2 bases respectively, with 13 bases between them. CDR3 in DNA: TGTGCCAGCAGTCCCGACACTACCCCCTACGAGCAGTACTTC. The encoded protein is CASSPDTTPYEQYF.

CDR3 DNA sequence: TGTGCCAGCGGGACAGGGAGGGATACGCAGTATTTT. It is translated as CASGTGRDTQYF. This chain connects TRBV4-2 to TRBJ2-3; 9 bases map to TRBD1. V trimming: 8 bases; J trimming: 6 bases; junction bases outside the gene matches: 3. Per germline, CDR1 LGHNA and CDR2 YNFKEQ. CDR3 length equals 12 residues.

This chain connects TRBV27 to TRBJ2-7; TRBD2 matches 13 bases. CDR3 length: 16 amino acids. The germline gives CDR1 MNHEY, CDR2 SMNVEV (reference sequence). V trimming: 5 bases; J trimming: 0 bases; junction bases outside the gene matches: 4. The CDR3 nucleotides read TGTGCCAGCAGTCCCGGACTAGCGGGAGCCTCCTACGAGCAGTACTTC. Its translation: CASSPGLAGASYEQYF.

This clonotype was picked up a small number of times. The chain uses TRBV24-1 and TRBJ2-7; D is unclear. The CDR3 consists of 13 residues. V lost 7 bases and J 6 bases, leaving 15 bases between the germline ends. Germline lookup yields CDR1 KGHDR and CDR2 SFDVKD. In DNA form, the CDR3 reads TGTGCCACCAGCCCCCGGGCCTCAGGCGAGCAGTACTTC. Translation gives CATSPRASGEQYF.

The gene calls are TRBV7-3 and TRBJ2-1; 12 bases agree with TRBD2. Unmatched junction bases numbered 8, after V lost 2 bases and J lost 9 bases. The CDR3 has 16 amino acids. Germline assignment: CDR1 SGHTA and CDR2 FQGTGA. The CDR3: CASSLHLWTSGTEQFF. CDR3 DNA sequence: TGTGCCAGCAGCTTACACCTTTGGACTAGCGGGACTGAGCAGTTCTTC.

This clonotype came up many times. This chain connects TRBV15 to TRBJ2-3; D call uncertain. This CDR3 spans 12 amino acids. Germline V gene sequence: CDR1 LNHNV, CDR2 YYDKDF (reference sequence). With 0 bases removed from V and 6 bases from J, the gap between germline ends came to 4 bases. The CDR3 DNA sequence: TGTGCCACCAGCAGAGATCGGGATACGCAGTATTTT. Its translation: CATSRDRDTQYF.

CDR3 coding DNA: TGTGCCAGCAGCCTAAGGGGGCACCTGGGACAACGATACTTTAGCACAGATACGCAGTATTTT. Translated, it gives CASSLRGHLGQRYFSTDTQYF. The chain recombines TRBV7-3 with TRBJ2-3; TRBD1 matches at 7 bases. Germline trimming cut 5 bases from V and 0 bases from J; bases unmatched to any gene: 23. In germline, CDR1 is SGHTA, CDR2 FQGTGA. The CDR3 covers 21 residues.

The chain joins TRBV6-1 to TRBJ2-7, with a tentative D call TRBD1 (5 bases). There are 14 residues in the CDR3. Germline V gene sequence: CDR1 MNHNS, CDR2 SASEGT. V was pared by 1 base and J by 2 bases, with 9 bases between. CDR3 sequence (DNA): TGTGCCAGCAGTGAAGTATGGGGCCCCTACGAGCAGTACTTC. Its translation: CASSEVWGPYEQYF.

This clonotype showed up many times. The chain carries TRBV3-1 and TRBJ2-2; D tentatively reads TRBD1 or TRBD2 (5 bases each). Per the germline V gene, CDR1 is LGHDT and CDR2 is YNNKEL (reference sequence). With 4 bases removed from V and 5 bases from J, the gap between germline ends came to 20 bases. CDR3 length: 17 amino acids. CDR3 nucleotides: TGTGCCAGCAGCCGCCAAGATCGGTCAGGGAGAACCGGGGAGCTGTTTTTT. This sequence encodes CASSRQDRSGRTGELFF.

This clonotype was observed a handful of times. The V call is TRBV10-3, the J call TRBJ2-6; 7 bases map to TRBD1. CDR3 length: 15 amino acids. Germline V gives CDR1 ENHRY, CDR2 SYGVKD. The V gene end was trimmed by 4 bases and the J gene end by 3 bases; junction bases not matched to a gene: 3. The CDR3 DNA sequence: TGTGCCATCAGTGCCACAGGGGTTGGGGCCAACGTCCTGACTTTC. Its translation: CAISATGVGANVLTF.

The J gene is TRBJ2-7, the V gene TRBV5-1; a weak D match, TRBD2 (6 bases). The CDR3 has 16 residues. Germline V gene data show CDR1 as SGHRS and CDR2 as YFSETQ. Trimming removed 4 bases at V and 6 bases at J, with 23 bases between. CDR3 in DNA: TGCGCCAGCAGCCCCACGACTAGTCACGCAGTCGTCGAGCAGTACTTC. Its protein is CASSPTTSHAVVEQYF.

This clonotype has a handful of counts. The rearrangement links TRBV4-3 to TRBJ2-3, with a weak D call TRBD2 (6 bases). V was pared by 0 bases and J by 9 bases, with 13 bases between. CDR1 and CDR2 (germline): LGHNA, YSLEER. There are 14 residues in the CDR3. The CDR3 region is CASSQDRAAGTQYF. As DNA, the CDR3 is TGCGCCAGCAGCCAAGATAGGGCGGCGGGGACGCAGTATTTT.